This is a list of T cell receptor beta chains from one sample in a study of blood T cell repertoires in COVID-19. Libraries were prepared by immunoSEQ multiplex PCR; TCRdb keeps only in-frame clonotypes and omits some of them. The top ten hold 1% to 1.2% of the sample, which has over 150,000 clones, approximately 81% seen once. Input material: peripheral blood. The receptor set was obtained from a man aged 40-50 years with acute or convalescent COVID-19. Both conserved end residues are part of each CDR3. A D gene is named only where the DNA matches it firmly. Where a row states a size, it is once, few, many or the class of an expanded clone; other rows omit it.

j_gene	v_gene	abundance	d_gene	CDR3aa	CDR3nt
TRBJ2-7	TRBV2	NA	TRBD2	CASRPNSGRSYEQYF	TGTGCCAGCAGACCAAATAGCGGGCGCTCCTACGAGCAGTACTTC
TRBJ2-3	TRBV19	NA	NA	CASSSTGQYTQYF	TGTGCCAGTAGTTCTACAGGTCAATATACGCAGTATTTT
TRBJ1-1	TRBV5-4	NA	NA	CASSPAGGTEAFF	TGTGCCAGCAGCCCGGCGGGGGGTACTGAAGCTTTCTTT
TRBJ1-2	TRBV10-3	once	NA	CAISGREDYGYTF	TGTGCCATCAGTGGCAGGGAAGATTATGGCTACACCTTC
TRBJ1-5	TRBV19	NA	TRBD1	CASSGQGESQPQHF	TGTGCCAGTAGTGGACAGGGAGAGAGTCAGCCCCAGCATTTT
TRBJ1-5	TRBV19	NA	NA	CASSEGQSNQPQHF	TGTGCCAGTAGTGAGGGACAAAGCAATCAGCCCCAGCATTTT
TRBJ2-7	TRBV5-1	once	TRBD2	CASSLYGTSGGRSYEQYF	TGCGCCAGCAGCTTGTATGGGACTAGCGGGGGCCGCTCCTACGAGCAGTACTTC
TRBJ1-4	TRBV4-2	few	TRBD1	CASSQLLAGGGGKEKLFF	TGTGCCAGCAGCCAACTACTCGCAGGGGGCGGCGGAAAAGAAAAACTGTTTTTT
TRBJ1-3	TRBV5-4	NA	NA	CASSLGVTSGNTIYF	TGTGCCAGCAGCTTGGGGGTGACATCTGGAAACACCATATATTTT
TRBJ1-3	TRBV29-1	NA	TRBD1	CSVESGTGRDTIYF	TGCAGCGTTGAATCAGGGACAGGGAGAGACACCATATATTTT
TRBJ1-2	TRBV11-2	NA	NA	CASSLTPASGGYTF	TGTGCCAGCAGCTTAACGCCAGCCTCAGGTGGCTACACCTTC
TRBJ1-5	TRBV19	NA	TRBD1	CASSIAGGSQPQHF	TGTGCCAGTAGTATTGCAGGGGGGAGTCAGCCCCAGCATTTT
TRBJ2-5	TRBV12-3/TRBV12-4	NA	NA	CASSFGGPGTQYF	TGTGCCAGCAGTTTCGGGGGGCCGGGGACCCAGTACTTC
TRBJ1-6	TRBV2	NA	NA	CASSVGRKGVVSPLHF	TGTGCCAGCAGTGTGGGCAGAAAAGGGGTAGTATCACCCCTCCACTTT
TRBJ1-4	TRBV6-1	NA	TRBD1	CASSSRQGEVEKLFF	TGTGCCAGCAGTTCCCGACAGGGGGAAGTCGAAAAACTGTTTTTT
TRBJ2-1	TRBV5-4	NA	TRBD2	CASSLDGLAGGDEQFF	TGTGCCAGCAGCTTGGACGGACTAGCGGGGGGAGATGAGCAGTTCTTC
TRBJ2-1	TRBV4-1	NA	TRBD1	CASSQDGGQGAGDEQFF	TGCGCCAGCAGCCAAGATGGGGGACAGGGGGCAGGGGATGAGCAGTTCTTC
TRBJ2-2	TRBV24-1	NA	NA	CATSDFIGIDGSTGELFF	TGTGCCACCAGTGATTTTATAGGGATCGACGGGAGCACCGGGGAGCTGTTTTTT
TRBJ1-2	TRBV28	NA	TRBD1	CASSRQGGYGYTF	TGTGCCAGCAGCCGACAGGGGGGCTATGGCTACACCTTC
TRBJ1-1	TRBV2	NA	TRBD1	CASSEHRGTEAFF	TGTGCCAGCAGTGAGCACAGGGGCACTGAAGCTTTCTTT
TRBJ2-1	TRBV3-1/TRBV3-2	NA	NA	CASSQDSAYNEQFF	TGTGCCAGCAGCCAAGATAGCGCCTACAATGAGCAGTTCTTC
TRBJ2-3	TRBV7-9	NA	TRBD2	CASSWGLAGARGDTQYF	TGTGCCAGCAGCTGGGGACTAGCGGGAGCTAGGGGAGATACGCAGTATTTT
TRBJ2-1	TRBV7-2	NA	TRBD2	CASSLVPLAGAPYNEQFF	TGTGCCAGCAGCTTAGTTCCGCTAGCGGGGGCCCCCTACAATGAGCAGTTCTTC
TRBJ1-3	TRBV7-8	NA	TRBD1	CASSQPGQGGNTIYF	TGTGCCAGCAGCCAACCGGGACAGGGGGGAAACACCATATATTTT
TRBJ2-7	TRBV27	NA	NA	CASSLFPSGSPYEQYF	TGTGCCAGCAGTTTATTCCCCTCCGGGTCCCCCTACGAGCAGTACTTC
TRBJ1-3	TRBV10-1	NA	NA	CASSDIKAGSGNTIYF	TGCGCCAGCAGTGATATAAAGGCGGGGTCCGGAAACACCATATATTTT
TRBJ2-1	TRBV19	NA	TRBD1	CASSNGRGWEYNEQFF	TGTGCCAGTAGTAATGGCAGGGGGTGGGAATACAATGAGCAGTTCTTC
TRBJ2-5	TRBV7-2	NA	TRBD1	CASSLLSDRGETQYF	TGTGCCAGCAGCTTATTATCCGACAGGGGCGAGACCCAGTACTTC
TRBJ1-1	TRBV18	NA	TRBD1	CASSPPGQGGTEAFF	TGTGCCAGCTCACCACCCGGACAGGGAGGTACTGAAGCTTTCTTT
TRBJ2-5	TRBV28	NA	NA	CASSPAAYQETQYF	TGTGCCAGCAGCCCAGCAGCGTACCAAGAGACCCAGTACTTC
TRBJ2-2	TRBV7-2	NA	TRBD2	CASNTGLAGGLGGELFF	TGTGCCAGCAATACGGGACTAGCGGGGGGGCTAGGCGGGGAGCTGTTTTTT
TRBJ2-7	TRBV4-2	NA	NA	CASSQDNESQQYF	TGTGCCAGCAGCCAAGACAACGAGAGCCAGCAGTACTTC
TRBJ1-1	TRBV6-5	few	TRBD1	CASSATGRPEAFF	TGTGCCAGCAGCGCGACAGGGCGCCCTGAAGCTTTCTTT
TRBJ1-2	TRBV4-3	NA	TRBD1	CASSQASDRVSGYTF	TGCGCCAGCAGCCAAGCCTCGGACAGGGTCAGCGGCTACACCTTC
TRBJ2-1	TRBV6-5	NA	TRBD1	CASSTGTGYAVAFF	TGTGCCAGCAGTACCGGGACAGGGTATGCGGTTGCGTTCTTC
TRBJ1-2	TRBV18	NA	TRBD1	CASSQLPGQGYGYTF	TGTGCCAGCTCTCAATTACCGGGACAGGGATATGGCTACACCTTC
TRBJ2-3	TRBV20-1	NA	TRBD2	CSASNPERGSTDTQYF	TGCAGTGCTAGTAACCCCGAGCGGGGTAGTACAGATACGCAGTATTTT
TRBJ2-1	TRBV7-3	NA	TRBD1	CASSSLRQGPGEQFF	TGTGCCAGCAGCTCTTTACGACAGGGCCCCGGTGAGCAGTTCTTC
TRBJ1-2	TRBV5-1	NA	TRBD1	CASSPRTGVSYGYTF	TGCGCCAGCAGCCCCCGGACAGGGGTGAGCTATGGCTACACCTTC
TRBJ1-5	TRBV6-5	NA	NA	CASSYQRGFNQPQHF	TGTGCCAGCAGTTACCAGCGGGGTTTCAATCAGCCCCAGCATTTT
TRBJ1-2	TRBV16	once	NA	CASSERQVYGYTF	TGTGCCAGCAGCGAGCGACAGGTTTACGGCTACACCTTC
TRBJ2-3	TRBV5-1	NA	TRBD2	CASSLNPASGGADTQYF	TGCGCCAGCAGCTTGAATCCGGCTAGCGGGGGGGCAGATACGCAGTATTTT
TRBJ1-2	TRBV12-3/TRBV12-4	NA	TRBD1	CASSLGQVYGYTF	TGTGCCAGCAGTTTGGGACAGGTCTATGGCTACACCTTC
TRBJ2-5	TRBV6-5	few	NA	CASSYSMLGQETQYF	TGTGCCAGCAGTTACTCGATGCTAGGCCAAGAGACCCAGTACTTC
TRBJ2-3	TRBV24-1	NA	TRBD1	CATSGLTGGTDTQYF	TGTGCCACCAGTGGGTTGACAGGGGGCACAGATACGCAGTATTTT
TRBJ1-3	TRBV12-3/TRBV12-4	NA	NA	CASTGRSGNTIYF	TGTGCCAGCACTGGGAGGAGTGGAAACACCATATATTTT
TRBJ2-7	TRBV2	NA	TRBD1	CASRRTGPYEQYF	TGTGCCAGCAGAAGGACAGGGCCCTACGAGCAGTACTTC
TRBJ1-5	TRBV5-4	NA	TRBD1	CASSLGGTGSNQPQHF	TGTGCCAGCAGCTTGGGCGGGACAGGGAGCAATCAGCCCCAGCATTTT